This is a list of T cell receptor beta chains from one sample in a study of blood T cell repertoires in COVID-19. Using immunoSEQ multiplex PCR, the repertoire was profiled, and TCRdb retains in-frame clones only, with some absent. Seen here are approximately 300,000 clones, around 91% observed once, and the top ten hold more than 0.85%. Specimen: peripheral blood. These TCRs come from a woman aged 40-49 years with COVID-19, enrolled during active disease. The conserved cysteine and the conserved F or W are not part of the CDR3 here.

j_call v_call cdr3_aa
TRBJ2-1 TRBV5-1 ASSLEGQGMDEQF
TRBJ2-7 TRBV4-3 ASSQAWTGGYEQY
TRBJ1-1 TRBV10-3 AISEMEGDTEAF
TRBJ2-7 TRBV12-3/TRBV12-4 ASSLTDSYEQY
TRBJ1-3 TRBV14 ASSQAGGVTGNTIY
TRBJ1-5 TRBV7-6 ASSPGWGPSSNQPQH
TRBJ2-6 TRBV19 ASSIVRSGANVLT
TRBJ2-7 TRBV28 ASSFSRVLSYEQY
TRBJ2-4 TRBV7-2 ASSLGWRGAKNIQY
TRBJ2-6 TRBV13 ASSSHGRDRTSGANVLT